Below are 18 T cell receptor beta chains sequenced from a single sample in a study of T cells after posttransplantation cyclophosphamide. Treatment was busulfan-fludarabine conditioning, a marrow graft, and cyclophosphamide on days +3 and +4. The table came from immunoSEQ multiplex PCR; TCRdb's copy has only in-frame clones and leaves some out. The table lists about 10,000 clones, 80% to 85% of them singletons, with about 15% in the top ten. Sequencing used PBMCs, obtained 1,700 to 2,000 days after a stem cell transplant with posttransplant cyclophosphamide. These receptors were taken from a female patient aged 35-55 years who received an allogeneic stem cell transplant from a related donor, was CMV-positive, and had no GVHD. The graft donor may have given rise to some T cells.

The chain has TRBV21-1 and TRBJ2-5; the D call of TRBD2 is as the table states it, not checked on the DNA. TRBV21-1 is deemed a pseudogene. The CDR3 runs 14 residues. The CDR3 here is CASSLLASQETQYF. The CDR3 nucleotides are TGTGCCAGCAGTCTACTAGCGAGCCAAGAGACCCAGTACTTC.

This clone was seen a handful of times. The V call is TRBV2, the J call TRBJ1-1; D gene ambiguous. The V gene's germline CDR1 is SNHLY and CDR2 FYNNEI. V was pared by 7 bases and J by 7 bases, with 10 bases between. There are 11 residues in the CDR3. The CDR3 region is CASTLRGEAFF. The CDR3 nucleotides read TGTGCCAGCACCCTCCGGGGTGAAGCTTTCTTT.

DNA for the CDR3: TGTGCCAGCAGCCATGTATACAGGGGGGACACCGGGGAGCTGTTTTTT. Translating gives CASSHVYRGDTGELFF. V is TRBV14 and J is TRBJ2-2, with 8 nucleotides matching TRBD1. After removal of 3 bases from V and 3 bases from J, the junction contained 6 bases not matched to a gene. The CDR3 runs 16 residues. Looked up from germline, CDR1 is SGHDN and CDR2 is FVKESK.

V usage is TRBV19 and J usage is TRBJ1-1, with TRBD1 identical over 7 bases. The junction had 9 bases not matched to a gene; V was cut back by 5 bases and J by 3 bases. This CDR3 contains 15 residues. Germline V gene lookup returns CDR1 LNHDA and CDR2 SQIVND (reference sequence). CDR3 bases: TGTGCCAGTAGTCTTCACAGGGGATGGTACACTGAAGCTTTCTTT. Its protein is CASSLHRGWYTEAFF.

CDR3 nucleotide sequence: TGTGCCAGCAGCCTCCTACCAGGCGGGGACACTGAAGCTTTCTTT. This gives the protein CASSLLPGGDTEAFF. The V and J genes are TRBV9 and TRBJ1-1; D call uncertain. The CDR3 spans 15 residues. The germline gives CDR1 SGDLS, CDR2 YYNGEE. Trimming removed 4 bases at V and 3 bases at J, with 16 bases between.

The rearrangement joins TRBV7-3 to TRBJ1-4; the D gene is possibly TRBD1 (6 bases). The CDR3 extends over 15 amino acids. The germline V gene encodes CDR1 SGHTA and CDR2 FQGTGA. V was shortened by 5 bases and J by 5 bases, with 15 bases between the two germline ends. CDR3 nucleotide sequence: TGTGCCAGCAGCCCAACAGGGTTGACAAATGAAAAACTGTTTTTT. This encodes CASSPTGLTNEKLFF.

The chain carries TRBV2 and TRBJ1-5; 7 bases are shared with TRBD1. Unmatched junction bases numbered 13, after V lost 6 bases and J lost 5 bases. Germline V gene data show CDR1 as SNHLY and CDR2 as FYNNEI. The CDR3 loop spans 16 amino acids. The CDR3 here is CASRGGTAGGDQPQHF. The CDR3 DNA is TGTGCCAGCAGAGGGGGGACAGCCGGGGGCGATCAGCCCCAGCATTTT. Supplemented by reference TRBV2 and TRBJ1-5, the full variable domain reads EPEVTQTPSHQVTQMGQEVILRCVPISNHLYFYWYRQILGQKVEFLVSFYNNEISEKSEIFDDQFSVERPDGSNFTLKIRSTKLEDSAMYFCASRGGTAGGDQPQHFGDGTRLSIL.

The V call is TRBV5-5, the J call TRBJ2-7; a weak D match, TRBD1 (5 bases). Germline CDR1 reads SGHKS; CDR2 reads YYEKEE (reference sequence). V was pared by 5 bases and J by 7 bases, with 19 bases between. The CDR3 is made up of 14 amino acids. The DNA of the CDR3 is TGTGCCAGCAGTCTGCTGGTCCAAGCAGGGGAGCAGTACTTC. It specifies CASSLLVQAGEQYF.

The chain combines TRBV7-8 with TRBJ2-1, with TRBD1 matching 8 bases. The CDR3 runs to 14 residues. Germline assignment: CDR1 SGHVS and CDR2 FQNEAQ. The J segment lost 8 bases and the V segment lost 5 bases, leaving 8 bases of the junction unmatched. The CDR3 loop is CASSRGQGIDEQFF. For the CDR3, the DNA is TGTGCCAGCAGCCGCGGACAGGGTATAGATGAGCAGTTCTTC.

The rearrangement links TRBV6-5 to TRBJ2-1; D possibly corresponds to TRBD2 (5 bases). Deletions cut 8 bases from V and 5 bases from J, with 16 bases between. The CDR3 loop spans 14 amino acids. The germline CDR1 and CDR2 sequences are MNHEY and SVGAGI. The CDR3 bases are TGTGCCAGCGGAGGCAAGATTGGGAACAATGAGCAGTTCTTC. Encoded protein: CASGGKIGNNEQFF.

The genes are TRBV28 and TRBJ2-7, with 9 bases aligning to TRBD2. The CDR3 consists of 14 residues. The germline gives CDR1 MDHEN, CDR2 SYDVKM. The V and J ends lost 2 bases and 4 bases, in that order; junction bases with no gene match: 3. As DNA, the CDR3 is TGTGCCAGCAGTTTAGCGGGGGGGGAGTACGAGCAGTACTTC. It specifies CASSLAGGEYEQYF.

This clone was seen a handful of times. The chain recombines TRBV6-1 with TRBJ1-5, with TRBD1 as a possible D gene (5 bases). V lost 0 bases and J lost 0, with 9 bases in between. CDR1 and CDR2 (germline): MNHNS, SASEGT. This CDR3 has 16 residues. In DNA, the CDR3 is TGTGCCAGCAGTGAAGCAGGGGCGAGTAGCAATCAGCCCCAGCATTTT. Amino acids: CASSEAGASSNQPQHF.

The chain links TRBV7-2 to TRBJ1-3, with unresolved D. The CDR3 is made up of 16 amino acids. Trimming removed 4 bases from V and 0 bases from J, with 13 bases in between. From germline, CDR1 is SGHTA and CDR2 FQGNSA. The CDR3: CASSSNPVLSGNTIYF. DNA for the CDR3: TGTGCCAGCAGCTCCAATCCAGTCCTCTCTGGAAACACCATATATTTT. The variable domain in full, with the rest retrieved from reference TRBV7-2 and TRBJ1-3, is GAGVSQSPSNKVTEKGKDVELRCDPISGHTALYWYRQSLGQGLEFLIYFQGNSAPDKSGLPSDRFSAERTGGSVSTLTIQRTQQEDSAVYLCASSSNPVLSGNTIYFGEGSWLTVV.

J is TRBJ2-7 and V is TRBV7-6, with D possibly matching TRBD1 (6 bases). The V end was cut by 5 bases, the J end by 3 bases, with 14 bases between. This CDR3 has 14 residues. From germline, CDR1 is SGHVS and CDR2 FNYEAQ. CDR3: CASSPQGTLYEQYF. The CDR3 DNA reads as TGTGCCAGCAGCCCCCAGGGGACCCTCTACGAGCAGTACTTC. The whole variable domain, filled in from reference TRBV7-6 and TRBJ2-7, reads GAGVSQSPRYKVTKRGQDVALRCDPISGHVSLYWYRQALGQGPEFLTYFNYEAQQDKSGLPNDRFSAERPEGSISTLTIQRTEQRDSAMYRCASSPQGTLYEQYFGPGTRLTVT.

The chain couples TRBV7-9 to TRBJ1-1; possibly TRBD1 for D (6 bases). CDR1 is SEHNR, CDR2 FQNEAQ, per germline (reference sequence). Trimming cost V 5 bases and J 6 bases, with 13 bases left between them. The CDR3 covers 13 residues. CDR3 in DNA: TGTGCCAGCAGCCAGAAAGCAGGGGCTGAAGCTTTCTTT. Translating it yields CASSQKAGAEAFF.

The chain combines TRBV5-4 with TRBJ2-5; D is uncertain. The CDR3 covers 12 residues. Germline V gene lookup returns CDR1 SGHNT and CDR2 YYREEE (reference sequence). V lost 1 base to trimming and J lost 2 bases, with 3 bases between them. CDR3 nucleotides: TGTGCCAGCAGCTTGCAACAAGAGACCCAGTACTTC. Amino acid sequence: CASSLQQETQYF.

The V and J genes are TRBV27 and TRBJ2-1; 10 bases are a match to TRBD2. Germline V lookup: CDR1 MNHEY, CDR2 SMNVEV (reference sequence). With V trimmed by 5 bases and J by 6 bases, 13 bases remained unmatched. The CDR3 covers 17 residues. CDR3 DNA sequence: TGTGCCAGCAGTATCCCATGGGGTAGCGGGGGGACCAATGAGCAGTTCTTC. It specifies CASSIPWGSGGTNEQFF.

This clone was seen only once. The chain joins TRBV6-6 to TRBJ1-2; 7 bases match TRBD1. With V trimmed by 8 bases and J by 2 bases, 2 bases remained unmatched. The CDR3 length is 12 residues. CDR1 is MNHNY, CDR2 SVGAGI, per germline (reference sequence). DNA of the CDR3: TGTGCCAGCCTGGACAGGAACTATGGCTACACCTTC. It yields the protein CASLDRNYGYTF.